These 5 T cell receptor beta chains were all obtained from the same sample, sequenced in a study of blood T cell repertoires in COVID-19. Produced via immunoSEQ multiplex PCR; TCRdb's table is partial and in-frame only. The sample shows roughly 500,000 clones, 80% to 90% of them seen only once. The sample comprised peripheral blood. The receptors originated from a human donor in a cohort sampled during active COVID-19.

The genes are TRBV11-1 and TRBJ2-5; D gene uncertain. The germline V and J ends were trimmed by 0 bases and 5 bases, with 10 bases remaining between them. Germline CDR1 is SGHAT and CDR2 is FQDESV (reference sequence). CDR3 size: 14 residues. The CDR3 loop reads CASSLANRVETQYF. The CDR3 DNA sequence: TGTGCCAGCAGCTTAGCGAACCGAGTGGAGACCCAGTACTTC. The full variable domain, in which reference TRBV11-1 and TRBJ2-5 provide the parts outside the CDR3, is EAEVAQSPRYKITEKSQAVAFWCDPISGHATLYWYRQILGQGPELLVQFQDESVVDDSQLPKDRFSAERLKGVDSTLKIQPAELGDSAMYLCASSLANRVETQYFGPGTRLLVL.

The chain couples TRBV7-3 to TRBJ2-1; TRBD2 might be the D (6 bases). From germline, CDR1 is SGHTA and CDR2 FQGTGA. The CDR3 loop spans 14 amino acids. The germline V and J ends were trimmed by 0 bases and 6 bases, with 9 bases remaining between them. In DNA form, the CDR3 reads TGTGCCAGCAGCTTAACTGTACTAGCCAATGAGCAGTTCTTC. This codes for CASSLTVLANEQFF.

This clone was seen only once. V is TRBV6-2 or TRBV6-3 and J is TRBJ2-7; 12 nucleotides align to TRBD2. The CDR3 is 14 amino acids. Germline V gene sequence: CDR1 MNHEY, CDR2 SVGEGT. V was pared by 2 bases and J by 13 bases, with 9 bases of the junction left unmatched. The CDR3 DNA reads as TGTGCCAGCAGTTACCTGGGACTAGCGGGTCCAAGTTACTTC. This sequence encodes CASSYLGLAGPSYF.

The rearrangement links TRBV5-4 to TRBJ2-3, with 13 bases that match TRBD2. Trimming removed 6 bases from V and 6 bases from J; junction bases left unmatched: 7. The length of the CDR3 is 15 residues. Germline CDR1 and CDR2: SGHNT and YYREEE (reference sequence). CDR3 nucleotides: TGTGCCAGCACCTGGGGACTAGCGGGGTCTGATACGCAGTATTTT. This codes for CASTWGLAGSDTQYF.

DNA for the CDR3: TGTGCCAGCAGCTTAGTTGGCCCCTACGAGCAGTACTTC. Its protein is CASSLVGPYEQYF. The chain joins TRBV7-8 to TRBJ2-7; no reliable D call. Between the trimmed V and J ends, which lost 1 base and 2 bases, there was a span of 6 bases. This CDR3 has 13 residues. Germline V gene data show CDR1 as SGHVS and CDR2 as FQNEAQ.